The T cell receptor (beta chain) under discussion was sequenced for a study of T cells in Graves' hyperthyroidism and ophthalmopathy. Template material for amplifying TCR beta CDR3 regions consisted of RNA transcripts. In the first-round RT-PCR of the TCR CDR3, the HTBI primer set was used. TCRdb re-analysed the multiplex PCR reads in MiXCR, keeping a single row per CDR3 protein. Of approximately 480,000 distinct CDR3 sequences in the sample, less than 25% are singletons; the top ten hold around 27%. This clonotype was seen just once. Germline loops: CDR1 SQVTM, CDR2 ANQGSEA. V lost 2 bases to trimming and J lost 0 bases, with 10 bases between them. This CDR3 spans 14 amino acids. Diagnosing involved the use of clinical symptoms, serum thyroxine and TRAb, thyroid ultrasound and orbital computed tomography.

The source of this sequence is a man between 18 and 29 years old with Graves' hyperthyroidism. V usage is TRBV29-1 and J usage is TRBJ1-1; D is uncertain. The sample taken for sequencing was blood. DNA of the CDR3: TGCAGCGTTGAAAGGAAGCTTTTGAACACTGAAGCTTTCTTT. This sequence encodes CSVERKLLNTEAFF.